The clone carrying this T cell receptor (beta chain) was seen many times. The antigen is undetermined. This specimen comes from a study of beta chain features in type 1 diabetes. Isolated RNA was reverse transcribed in full, so expressed TCRB transcripts were sequenced. Using immunoSEQ multiplex PCR, the repertoire was profiled, and TCRdb retains in-frame clones only, with some absent. Of about 120,000 clones listed, about 16% are singletons. V lost 5 bases and J lost 9; bases outside the gene matches: 9. This CDR3 has 14 amino acids. Germline V gives CDR1 SGHNT, CDR2 YENEEA. Points from the study as a whole: Relative to healthy donors, patients appeared to have naive, central memory and Treg TCRB repertoires that were more similar. Using cDNA template may skew counts toward highly expressing activated cells. Significant though moderate, a shortening of TCRB CDR3s appeared in all four CD4+ subsets of Type 1 diabetes patients.

The chain recombines TRBV11-3 with TRBJ2-1; 8 nucleotides match TRBD2. Sequencing was done on a sample of central memory CD4+ T cells from blood. This clonotype was sampled from a man aged 25-45 years with type 1 diabetes. CDR3 in DNA: TGTGCCAGCAGCGGACTAGCCCGGGAGGGTGAGCAGTTCTTC. This translates into CASSGLAREGEQFF.